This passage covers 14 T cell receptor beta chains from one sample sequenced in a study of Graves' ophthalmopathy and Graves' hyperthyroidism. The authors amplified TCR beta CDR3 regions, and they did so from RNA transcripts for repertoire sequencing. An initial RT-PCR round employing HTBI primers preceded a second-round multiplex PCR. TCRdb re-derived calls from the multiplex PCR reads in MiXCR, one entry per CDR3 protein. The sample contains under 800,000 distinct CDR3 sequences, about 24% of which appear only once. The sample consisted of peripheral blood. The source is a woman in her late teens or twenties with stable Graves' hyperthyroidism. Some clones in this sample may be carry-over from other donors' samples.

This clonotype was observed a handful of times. DNA for the CDR3: TGTGCCAGCAGCTTAGCCAGTGAAGCCACCGGGGAGCTGTTTTTT. Translation: CASSLASEATGELFF. The chain has TRBV7-6 and TRBJ2-2; D is ambiguous. The V end was cut by 0 bases, the J end by 4 bases, with 9 bases between. CDR1 is SGHVS, CDR2 FNYEAQ, per germline. This CDR3 is built from 15 residues.

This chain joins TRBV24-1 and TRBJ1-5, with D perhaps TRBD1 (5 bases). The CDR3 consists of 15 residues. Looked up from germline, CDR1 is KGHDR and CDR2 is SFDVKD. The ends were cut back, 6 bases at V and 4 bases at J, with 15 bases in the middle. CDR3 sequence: CATSPSARANQPQHF. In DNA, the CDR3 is TGTGCCACCAGTCCCTCTGCCAGGGCTAATCAGCCCCAGCATTTT.

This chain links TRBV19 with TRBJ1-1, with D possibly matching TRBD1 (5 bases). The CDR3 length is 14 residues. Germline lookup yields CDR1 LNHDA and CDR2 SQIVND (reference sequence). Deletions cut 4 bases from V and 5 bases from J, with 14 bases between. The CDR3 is CASSNAGGGTEAFF. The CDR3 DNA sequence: TGTGCCAGTAGTAATGCCGGCGGGGGGACTGAAGCTTTCTTT. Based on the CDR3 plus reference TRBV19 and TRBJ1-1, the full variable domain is DGGITQSPKYLFRKEGQNVTLSCEQNLNHDAMYWYRQDPGQGLRLIYYSQIVNDFQKGDIAEGYSVSREKKESFPLTVTSAQKNPTAFYLCASSNAGGGTEAFFGQGTRLTVV.

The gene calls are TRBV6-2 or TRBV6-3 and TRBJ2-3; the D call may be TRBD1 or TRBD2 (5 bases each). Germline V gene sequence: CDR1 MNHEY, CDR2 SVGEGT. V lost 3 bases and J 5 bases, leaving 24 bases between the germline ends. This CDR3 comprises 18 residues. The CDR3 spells CASSYSVGTDFLGDTQYF. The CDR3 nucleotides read TGTGCCAGCAGTTATTCGGTGGGGACCGATTTCTTAGGAGATACGCAGTATTTT.

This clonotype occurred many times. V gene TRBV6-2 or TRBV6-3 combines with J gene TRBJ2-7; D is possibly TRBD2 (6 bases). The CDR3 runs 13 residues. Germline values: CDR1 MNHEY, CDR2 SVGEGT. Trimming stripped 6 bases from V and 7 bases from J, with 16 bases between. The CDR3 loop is CASSGRDLREQYF. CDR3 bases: TGTGCCAGCAGCGGCCGGGACTTGAGGGAGCAGTACTTC.

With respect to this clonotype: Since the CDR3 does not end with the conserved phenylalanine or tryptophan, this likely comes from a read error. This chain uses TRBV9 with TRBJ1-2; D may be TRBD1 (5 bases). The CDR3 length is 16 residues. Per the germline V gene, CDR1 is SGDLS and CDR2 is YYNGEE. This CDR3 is CASSVGRALAAYGYTL. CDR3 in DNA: TGTGCCAGTAGCGTGGGCAGGGCGCTTGCCGCCTATGGCTACACCCTC.

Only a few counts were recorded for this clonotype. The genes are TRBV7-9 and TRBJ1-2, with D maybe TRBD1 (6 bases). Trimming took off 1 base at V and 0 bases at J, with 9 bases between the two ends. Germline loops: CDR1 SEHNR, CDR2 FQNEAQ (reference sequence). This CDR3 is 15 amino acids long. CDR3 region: CASSLDRDSNYGYTF. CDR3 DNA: TGTGCCAGCAGCTTAGACAGGGACTCTAACTATGGCTACACCTTC.

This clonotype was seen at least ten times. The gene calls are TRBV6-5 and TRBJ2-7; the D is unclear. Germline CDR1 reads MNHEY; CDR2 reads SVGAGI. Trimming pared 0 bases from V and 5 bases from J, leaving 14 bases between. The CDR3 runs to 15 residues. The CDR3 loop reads CASSYSGQSQDEQYF. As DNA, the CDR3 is TGTGCCAGCAGTTACTCGGGTCAGTCGCAGGACGAGCAGTACTTC.

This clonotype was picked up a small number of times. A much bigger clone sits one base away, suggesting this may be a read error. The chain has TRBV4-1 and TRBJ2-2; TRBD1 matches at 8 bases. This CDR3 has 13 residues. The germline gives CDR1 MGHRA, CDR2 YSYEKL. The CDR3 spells CVSSQQGAGELFF. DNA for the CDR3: TGCGTCAGCAGCCAACAGGGGGCCGGGGAGCTGTTTTTT.

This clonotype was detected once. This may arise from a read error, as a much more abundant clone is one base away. As DNA, the CDR3 is TGTGCCTGCAGCTTCAAAGTCCGGAGTCAGCCCCAGCATTTT. Its protein is CACSFKVRSQPQHF. This chain joins TRBV7-2 and TRBJ1-5; D is uncertain. The CDR3 extends over 14 amino acids. CDR1 is SGHTA and CDR2 is FQGNSA in the germline V gene.

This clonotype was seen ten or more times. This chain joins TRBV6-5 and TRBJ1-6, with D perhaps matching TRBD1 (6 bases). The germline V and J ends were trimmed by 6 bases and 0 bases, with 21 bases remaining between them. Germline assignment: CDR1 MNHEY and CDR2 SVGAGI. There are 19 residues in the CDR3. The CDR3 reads CASSPGEGVLGSYNSPLHF. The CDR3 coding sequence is TGTGCCAGCAGCCCCGGGGAGGGGGTTCTCGGCTCCTATAATTCACCCCTCCACTTT.

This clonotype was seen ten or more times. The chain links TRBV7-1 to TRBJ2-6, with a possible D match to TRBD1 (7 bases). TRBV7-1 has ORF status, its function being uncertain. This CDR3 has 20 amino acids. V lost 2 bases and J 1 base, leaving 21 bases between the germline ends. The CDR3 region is CASSSLHRGHGRSGANVLTF. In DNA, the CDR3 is TGTGCCAGCAGCTCACTCCACAGGGGCCATGGGAGGTCTGGGGCCAACGTCCTGACTTTC.

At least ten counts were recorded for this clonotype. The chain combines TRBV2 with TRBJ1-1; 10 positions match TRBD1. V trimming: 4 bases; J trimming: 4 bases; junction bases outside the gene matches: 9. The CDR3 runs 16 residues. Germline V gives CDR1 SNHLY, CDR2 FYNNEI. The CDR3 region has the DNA TGTGCCAGCAGTGCCCGGAAGGGGACAGGGGCCACTGAAGCTTTCTTT. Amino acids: CASSARKGTGATEAFF.

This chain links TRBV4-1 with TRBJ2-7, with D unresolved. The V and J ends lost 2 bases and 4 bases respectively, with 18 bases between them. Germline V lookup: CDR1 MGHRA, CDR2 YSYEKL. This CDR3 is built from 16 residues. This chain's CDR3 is CASSQTGRGESYEQYF. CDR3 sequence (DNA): TGCGCCAGCAGCCAAACCGGCCGAGGTGAAAGTTACGAGCAGTACTTC.